Listed here are 26 T cell receptor beta chains from one sample, sequenced in a study of cytomegalovirus exposure and HLA in healthy donors. Only in-frame clones appear in the TCRdb table, and some are missing; sequencing was by immunoSEQ multiplex PCR. The data show approximately 300,000 clones, with 86% seen just once and 0.7% to 0.85% held by the top ten. Specimen: PBMCs. These receptor sequences come from a woman aged 18-35 years in good health and CMV-seronegative.

The rearrangement links TRBV13 to TRBJ1-1, with 10 bases aligning to TRBD1. The germline gives CDR1 PRHDT, CDR2 FYEKMQ (reference sequence). Unmatched junction bases numbered 6, after V lost 5 bases and J lost 3 bases. This CDR3 region has 15 residues. The CDR3, as DNA: TGTGCCAGCAGCGCCGGGGACAGGGGTTACACTGAAGCTTTCTTT. This translates into CASSAGDRGYTEAFF.

This clone was seen once. The CDR3 DNA reads TGTGCCAGCACCACAAGGACAGACTCCTACGAGCAGTACTTC. This sequence encodes CASTTRTDSYEQYF. This chain joins TRBV6-1 and TRBJ2-7; D may be TRBD1 (6 bases). Trimming cost V 7 bases and J 0 bases, with 13 bases left between them. Germline V gene data show CDR1 as MNHNS and CDR2 as SASEGT. The CDR3 extends over 14 amino acids.

The chain couples TRBV7-3 to TRBJ2-1; 9 bases are a match to TRBD2. This CDR3 contains 17 residues. The ends lost 5 bases at V and 6 bases at J; junction bases unmatched: 14. Germline CDR1 SGHTA, CDR2 FQGTGA. In DNA form, the CDR3 reads TGTGCCAGCAGCCCGCGGGGTAGCGGGGGAGACCCCAATGAGCAGTTCTTC. It is translated as CASSPRGSGGDPNEQFF.

The gene calls are TRBV5-4 and TRBJ2-1; 7 bases line up with TRBD2. The CDR3 length is 11 residues. The ends lost 5 bases at V and 10 bases at J; junction bases unmatched: 3. Germline V gene sequence: CDR1 SGHNT, CDR2 YYREEE (reference sequence). The CDR3 DNA reads as TGTGCCAGCAGGACTAGCAACGAGCAGTTCTTC. Translating it yields CASRTSNEQFF.

This rearrangement joins TRBV5-4 to TRBJ2-5; TRBD2 aligns across 7 bases. Germline-derived CDR1 and CDR2 are SGHNT and YYREEE (reference sequence). The CDR3 extends over 15 amino acids. J gave up 5 bases and V 4 bases, and 11 bases lay outside the gene matches. The CDR3 here is CASSQGRGSLETQYF. The CDR3 DNA reads as TGTGCCAGCAGCCAAGGGCGCGGGAGTCTTGAGACCCAGTACTTC. Combining the CDR3 with reference TRBV5-4 and TRBJ2-5 gives the whole variable domain ETGVTQSPTHLIKTRGQQVTLRCSSQSGHNTVSWYQQALGQGPQFIFQYYREEENGRGNFPPRFSGLQFPNYSSELNVNALELDDSALYLCASSQGRGSLETQYFGPGTRLLVL.

The chain recombines TRBV10-3 with TRBJ2-1; tentative D call: TRBD1 (5 bases). Trimming removed 3 bases from V and 2 bases from J, with 11 bases in between. In germline, CDR1 is ENHRY, CDR2 SYGVKD. The length of the CDR3 is 15 residues. CDR3 amino acids: CAISDRTGPYNEQFF. The CDR3 DNA is TGTGCCATCAGTGACCGCACAGGCCCCTACAATGAGCAGTTCTTC.

J is TRBJ1-3 and V is TRBV30; D may be TRBD1 (6 bases). The CDR3 runs to 15 residues. Deletions cut 1 base from V and 5 bases from J, with 15 bases between. The germline V gene has CDR1 GTSNPN and CDR2 SVGIG (reference sequence). CDR3 protein: CAWSGAGTQRNTIYF. In nucleotides, the CDR3 is TGTGCCTGGAGTGGGGCCGGGACACAAAGAAACACCATATATTTT.

The chain links TRBV25-1 to TRBJ2-7; D gene ambiguous. Germline CDR1 and CDR2: MGHDK and SYGVNS. V was shortened by 4 bases and J by 6 bases, with 7 bases between the two germline ends. The CDR3 runs to 11 residues. Here the CDR3 reads CASSALSEQYF. In DNA, the CDR3 is TGTGCCAGCAGTGCCCTGTCCGAGCAGTACTTC.

The CDR3, as DNA: TGTGCCAGTAGTATACCCGGGACAGGGTACGACGAGCAGTACTTC. It specifies CASSIPGTGYDEQYF. The chain recombines TRBV19 with TRBJ2-7, with 9 bases identical to TRBD1. Germline CDR1 and CDR2: LNHDA and SQIVND (reference sequence). The CDR3 loop spans 15 amino acids. J lost 5 bases, V lost 2 bases, and 7 bases had no gene match.

This rearrangement joins TRBV15 to TRBJ1-1; tentative D call: TRBD1 (6 bases). This CDR3 is 14 amino acids long. Trimming pared 3 bases from V and 7 bases from J, leaving 15 bases between. Germline CDR1 reads LNHNV; CDR2 reads YYDKDF (reference sequence). CDR3 residues: CATSRGAGGLEAFF. In DNA form, the CDR3 reads TGTGCCACCAGCAGGGGGGCCGGAGGCCTTGAAGCTTTCTTT.

This clone was counted only a few times. The J gene is TRBJ2-2, the V gene TRBV4-2; 13 positions agree with TRBD2. From germline, CDR1 is LGHNA and CDR2 YNFKEQ. With V trimmed by 0 bases and J by 6 bases, 1 base remained unmatched. The CDR3 runs 16 residues. The CDR3: CASSQELAGGSGELFF. The CDR3 nucleotides read TGTGCCAGCAGCCAAGAACTAGCGGGAGGGTCCGGGGAGCTGTTTTTT.

The chain employs TRBV20-1 and TRBJ2-5; D perhaps matches TRBD1 (5 bases). Trimming removed 5 bases at V and 2 bases at J, with 6 bases between. The CDR3 has 11 amino acids. Germline lookup yields CDR1 DFQATT and CDR2 SNEGSKA (reference sequence). This CDR3 reads CSAQGQETQYF. Written as DNA, the CDR3 is TGCAGTGCTCAGGGACAAGAGACCCAGTACTTC.

The J gene is TRBJ1-1, the V gene TRBV10-3; the match to TRBD1 covers 7 bases. The V gene's germline CDR1 is ENHRY and CDR2 SYGVKD. The CDR3 runs 14 residues. J was trimmed by 0 bases and V by 5 bases; bases with no gene match: 3. CDR3 region: CAISLTGMNTEAFF. The CDR3 DNA follows: TGTGCCATCAGTTTGACAGGGATGAACACTGAAGCTTTCTTT.

V gene TRBV2 combines with J gene TRBJ1-5; D uncertain. This CDR3 has 14 residues. Trimming shortened V by 2 bases and J by 5 bases, and 10 bases separated the two germline ends. Germline CDR1 SNHLY, CDR2 FYNNEI. CDR3 loop: CASSESREDQPQHF. Here the CDR3 DNA reads TGTGCCAGCAGTGAAAGTCGGGAAGATCAGCCCCAGCATTTT.

The chain employs TRBV27 and TRBJ2-3; 9 bases are shared with TRBD2. V was pared by 2 bases and J by 3 bases, with 6 bases of the junction left unmatched. The CDR3 is 16 residues long. CDR1 and CDR2 from the germline V gene are MNHEY and SMNVEV (reference sequence). CDR3 coding DNA: TGTGCCAGCAGTTTAAACGGCGGGAGGGCAACAGATACGCAGTATTTT. It translates to CASSLNGGRATDTQYF.

This chain joins TRBV7-3 and TRBJ2-3; D is possibly TRBD1 (6 bases). The CDR3 is made up of 13 amino acids. Between the trimmed V and J ends, which lost 7 bases and 4 bases, there was a span of 12 bases. Germline lookup yields CDR1 SGHTA and CDR2 FQGTGA. In DNA form, the CDR3 reads TGTGCCAGCACCCCAGGGGAGCCAGATACGCAGTATTTT. It yields the protein CASTPGEPDTQYF.

The chain links TRBV2 to TRBJ2-2; D is perhaps TRBD1 (6 bases). Germline loops: CDR1 SNHLY, CDR2 FYNNEI. The ends were cut back, 1 base at V and 4 bases at J, with 10 bases in the middle. The CDR3 extends over 15 amino acids. CDR3 nucleotide sequence: TGTGCCAGCAGTGAAGAGAGGACAGCCACCGGGGAGCTGTTTTTT. Translation gives CASSEERTATGELFF.

The genes are TRBV5-1 and TRBJ2-7, with TRBD1 matching over 7 bases. Germline values: CDR1 SGHRS, CDR2 YFSETQ. The CDR3 contains 14 residues. The junction had 4 bases not matched to a gene; V was cut back by 4 bases and J by 0 bases. CDR3 sequence reads: CASSTDRDSYEQYF. CDR3 sequence (DNA): TGCGCCAGCAGCACCGACAGGGACTCCTACGAGCAGTACTTC.

This chain uses TRBV4-2 with TRBJ1-5; D is ambiguous. CDR3 length: 15 amino acids. Germline assignment: CDR1 LGHNA and CDR2 YNFKEQ. V was shortened by 1 base and J by 0 bases, with 7 bases between the two germline ends. The chain's CDR3 is CASSQVTDSNQPQHF. CDR3 DNA sequence: TGTGCCAGCAGCCAAGTTACAGATAGCAATCAGCCCCAGCATTTT.

This clone has a handful of counts. The rearrangement joins TRBV6-5 to TRBJ1-2; no clear D. The CDR3 covers 14 residues. CDR1 and CDR2 (germline): MNHEY, SVGAGI. V lost 10 bases, J lost 8 bases, and 23 bases lay in between. As DNA, the CDR3 is TGTGCCACCAGCCTTCTGGACGGGAATTTGGGCTACACCTTC. Translating gives CATSLLDGNLGYTF.

The V and J genes are TRBV25-1 and TRBJ2-5; TRBD2 is a possible D gene (5 bases). In germline, CDR1 is MGHDK, CDR2 SYGVNS. Trimming removed 4 bases at V and 1 base at J, with 19 bases between. CDR3 size: 17 residues. CDR3 sequence: CASSVGRRVSPQETQYF. The CDR3 region has the DNA TGTGCCAGCAGTGTGGGCAGGCGGGTGTCGCCCCAAGAGACCCAGTACTTC.

The rearrangement links TRBV28 to TRBJ2-7, with D unclear. V gave up 8 bases and J gave up 4 bases, with 15 bases separating them. The CDR3 sequence is 13 residues long. Per germline, CDR1 MDHEN and CDR2 SYDVKM. The CDR3 DNA reads TGTGCCAGCTTCTCGGTGACGAGGTACGAGCAGTACTTC. Its protein product is CASFSVTRYEQYF.

This chain connects TRBV9 to TRBJ2-1, with 13 bases identical to TRBD2. V was pared by 0 bases and J by 2 bases, with 8 bases of the junction left unmatched. The germline V gene encodes CDR1 SGDLS and CDR2 YYNGEE. CDR3 length: 19 residues. CDR3 bases: TGTGCCAGCAGCGTAGAGGAGGGACTAGCGGGGCTCCCCTACAATGAGCAGTTCTTC. This codes for CASSVEEGLAGLPYNEQFF.

The chain recombines TRBV4-2 with TRBJ2-7; weak D call: TRBD2 (5 bases). With 0 bases removed from V and 0 bases from J, the gap between germline ends came to 9 bases. The CDR3 contains 15 residues. Per the germline V gene, CDR1 is LGHNA and CDR2 is YNFKEQ. For the CDR3, the DNA is TGTGCCAGCAGCCAAGATGACTATAGCTCCTACGAGCAGTACTTC. It codes for CASSQDDYSSYEQYF.

The chain couples TRBV5-1 to TRBJ1-2, with D maybe TRBD1 (6 bases). V lost 4 bases, J lost 5 bases, and 15 bases lay in between. CDR1 is SGHRS and CDR2 is YFSETQ in the germline V gene. The CDR3 loop spans 14 amino acids. CDR3 nucleotides: TGCGCCAGCAGCACCGCAGGGGTACGATATGGCTACACCTTC. It yields the protein CASSTAGVRYGYTF.

The chain combines TRBV4-2 with TRBJ2-5; TRBD2 aligns across 9 bases. J was trimmed by 5 bases and V by 4 bases; bases with no gene match: 14. The CDR3 length is 17 residues. Germline CDR1 and CDR2: LGHNA and YNFKEQ. CDR3 region: CASSPRASGIGGETQYF. The CDR3 coding sequence is TGTGCCAGCAGCCCCCGGGCTAGCGGGATTGGGGGGGAGACCCAGTACTTC.